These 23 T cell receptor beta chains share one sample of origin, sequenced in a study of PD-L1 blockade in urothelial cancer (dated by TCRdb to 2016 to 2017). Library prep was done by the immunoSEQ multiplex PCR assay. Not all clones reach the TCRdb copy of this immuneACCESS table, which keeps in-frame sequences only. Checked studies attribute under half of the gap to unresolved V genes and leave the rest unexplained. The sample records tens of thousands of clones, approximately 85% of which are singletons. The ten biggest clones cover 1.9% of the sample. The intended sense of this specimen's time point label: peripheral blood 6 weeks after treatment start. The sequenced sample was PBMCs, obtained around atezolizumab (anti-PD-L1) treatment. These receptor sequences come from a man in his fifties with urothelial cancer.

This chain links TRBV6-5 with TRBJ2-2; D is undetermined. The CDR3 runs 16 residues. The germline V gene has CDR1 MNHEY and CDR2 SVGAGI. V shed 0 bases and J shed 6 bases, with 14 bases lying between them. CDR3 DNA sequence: TGTGCCAGCAGTTACTCGAAATTAAGCCGCCCCGGGGAGCTGTTTTTT. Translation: CASSYSKLSRPGELFF.

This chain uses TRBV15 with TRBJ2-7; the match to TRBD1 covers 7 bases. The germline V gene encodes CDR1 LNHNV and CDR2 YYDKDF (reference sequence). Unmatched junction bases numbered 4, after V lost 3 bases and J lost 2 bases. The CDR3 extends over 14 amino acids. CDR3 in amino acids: CATSSYRGPYEQYF. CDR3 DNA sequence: TGTGCCACCAGCAGCTACAGGGGACCCTACGAGCAGTACTTC.

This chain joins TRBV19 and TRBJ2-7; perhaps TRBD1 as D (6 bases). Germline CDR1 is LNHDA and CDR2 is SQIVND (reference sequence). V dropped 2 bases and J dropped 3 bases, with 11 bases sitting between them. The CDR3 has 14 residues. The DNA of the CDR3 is TGTGCCAGTAGTATAAAACAGGGTTACTACGAGCAGTACTTC. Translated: CASSIKQGYYEQYF.

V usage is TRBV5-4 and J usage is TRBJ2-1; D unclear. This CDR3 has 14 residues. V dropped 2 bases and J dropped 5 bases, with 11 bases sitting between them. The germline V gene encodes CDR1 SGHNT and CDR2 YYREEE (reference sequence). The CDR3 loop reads CASSFDLLNNEQFF. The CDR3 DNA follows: TGTGCCAGCAGCTTCGACCTACTAAACAATGAGCAGTTCTTC.

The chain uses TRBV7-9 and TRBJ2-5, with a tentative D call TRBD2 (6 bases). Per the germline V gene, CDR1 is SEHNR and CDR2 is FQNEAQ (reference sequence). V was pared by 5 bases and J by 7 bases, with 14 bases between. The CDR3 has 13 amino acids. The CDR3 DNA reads TGTGCCAGCAGCGCCCGACTAGACGGGACCCAGTACTTC. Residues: CASSARLDGTQYF.

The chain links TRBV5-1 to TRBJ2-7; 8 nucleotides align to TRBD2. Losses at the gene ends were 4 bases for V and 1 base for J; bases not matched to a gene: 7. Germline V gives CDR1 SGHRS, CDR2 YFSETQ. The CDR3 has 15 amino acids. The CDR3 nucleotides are TGCGCCAGCAGCCCCACTAGCGGCCTATCCTACGAGCAGTACTTC. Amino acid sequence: CASSPTSGLSYEQYF.

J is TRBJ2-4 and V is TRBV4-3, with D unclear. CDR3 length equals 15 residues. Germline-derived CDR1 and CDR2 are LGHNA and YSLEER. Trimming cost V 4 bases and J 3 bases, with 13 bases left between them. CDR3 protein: CASSPAAAVKNIQYF. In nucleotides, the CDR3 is TGCGCCAGCAGCCCGGCGGCGGCGGTCAAAAACATTCAGTACTTC.

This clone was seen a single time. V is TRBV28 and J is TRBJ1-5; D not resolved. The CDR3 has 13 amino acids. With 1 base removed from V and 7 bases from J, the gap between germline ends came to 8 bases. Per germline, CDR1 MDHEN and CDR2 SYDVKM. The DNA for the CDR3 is TGTGCCAGCAGTTTATCTTCAGGCCAGCCCCAGCATTTT. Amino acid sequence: CASSLSSGQPQHF.

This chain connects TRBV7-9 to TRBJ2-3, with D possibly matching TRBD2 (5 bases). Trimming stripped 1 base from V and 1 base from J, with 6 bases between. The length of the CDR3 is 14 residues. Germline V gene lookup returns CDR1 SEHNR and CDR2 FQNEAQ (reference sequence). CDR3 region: CASSLVRGTDTQYF. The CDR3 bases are TGTGCCAGCAGCTTAGTGCGGGGCACAGATACGCAGTATTTT.

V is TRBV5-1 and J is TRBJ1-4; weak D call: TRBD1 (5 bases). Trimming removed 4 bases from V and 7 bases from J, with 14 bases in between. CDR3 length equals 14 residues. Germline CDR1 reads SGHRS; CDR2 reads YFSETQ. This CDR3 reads CASSKDTGSEKLFF. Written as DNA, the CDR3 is TGCGCCAGCAGCAAGGACACGGGTAGTGAAAAACTGTTTTTT.

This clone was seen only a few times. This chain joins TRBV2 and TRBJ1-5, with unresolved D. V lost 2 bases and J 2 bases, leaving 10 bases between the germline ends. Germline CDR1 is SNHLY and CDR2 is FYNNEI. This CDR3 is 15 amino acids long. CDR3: CASSETGVGNQPQHF. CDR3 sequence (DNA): TGTGCCAGCAGTGAAACCGGGGTTGGCAATCAGCCCCAGCATTTT.

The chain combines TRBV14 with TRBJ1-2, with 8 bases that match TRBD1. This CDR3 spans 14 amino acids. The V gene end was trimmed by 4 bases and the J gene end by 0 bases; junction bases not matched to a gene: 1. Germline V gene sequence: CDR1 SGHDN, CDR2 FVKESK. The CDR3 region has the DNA TGTGCCAGCAGCCGGACAGGGACTAACTATGGCTACACCTTC. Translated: CASSRTGTNYGYTF.

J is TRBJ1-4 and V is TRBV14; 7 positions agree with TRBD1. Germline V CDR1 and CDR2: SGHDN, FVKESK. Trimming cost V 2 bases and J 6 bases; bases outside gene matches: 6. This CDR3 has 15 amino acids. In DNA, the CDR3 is TGTGCCAGCAGCCAAACGACAGGGTTATATGAAAAACTGTTTTTT. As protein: CASSQTTGLYEKLFF. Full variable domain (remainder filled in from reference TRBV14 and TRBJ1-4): EAGVTQFPSHSVIEKGQTVTLRCDPISGHDNLYWYRRVMGKEIKFLLHFVKESKQDESGMPNNRFLAERTGGTYSTLKVQPAELEDSGVYFCASSQTTGLYEKLFFGSGTQLSVL.

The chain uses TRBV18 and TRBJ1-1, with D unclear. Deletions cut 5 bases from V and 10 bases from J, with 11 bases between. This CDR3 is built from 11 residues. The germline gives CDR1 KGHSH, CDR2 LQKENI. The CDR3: CASSNRLGAFF. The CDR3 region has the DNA TGTGCCAGCTCAAACCGTCTCGGAGCTTTCTTT.

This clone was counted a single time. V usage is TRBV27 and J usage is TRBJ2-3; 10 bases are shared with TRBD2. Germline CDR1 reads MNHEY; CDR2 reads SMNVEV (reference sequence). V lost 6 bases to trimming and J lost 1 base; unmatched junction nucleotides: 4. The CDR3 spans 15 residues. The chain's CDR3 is CASSPGTSGTDTQYF. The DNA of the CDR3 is TGTGCCAGCAGCCCCGGGACTAGCGGCACAGATACGCAGTATTTT.

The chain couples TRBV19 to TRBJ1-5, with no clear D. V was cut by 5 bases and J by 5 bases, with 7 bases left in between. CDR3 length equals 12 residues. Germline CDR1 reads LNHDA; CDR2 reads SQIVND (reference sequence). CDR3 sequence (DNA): TGTGCCAGTAGTGACCAGGATCAGCCCCAGCATTTT. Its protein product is CASSDQDQPQHF.

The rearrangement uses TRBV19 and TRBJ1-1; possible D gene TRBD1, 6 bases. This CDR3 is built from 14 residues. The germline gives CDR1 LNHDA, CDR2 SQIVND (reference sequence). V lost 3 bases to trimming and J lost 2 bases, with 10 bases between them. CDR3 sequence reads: CASSISRGNTEAFF. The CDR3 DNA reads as TGTGCCAGTAGTATCTCCAGGGGCAACACTGAAGCTTTCTTT.

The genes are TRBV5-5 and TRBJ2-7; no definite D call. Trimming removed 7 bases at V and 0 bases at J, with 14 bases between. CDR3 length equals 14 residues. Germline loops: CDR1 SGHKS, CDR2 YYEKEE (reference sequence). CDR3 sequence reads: CASCALGLSYEQYF. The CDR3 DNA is TGTGCCAGCTGCGCTCTGGGCCTCTCCTACGAGCAGTACTTC.

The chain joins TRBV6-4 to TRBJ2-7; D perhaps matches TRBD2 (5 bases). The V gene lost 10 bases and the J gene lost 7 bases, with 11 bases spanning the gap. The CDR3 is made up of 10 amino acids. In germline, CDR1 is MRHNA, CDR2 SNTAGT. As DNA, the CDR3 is TGTGCCACCAGAAGGAGGGAGCAGTACTTC. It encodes CATRRREQYF.

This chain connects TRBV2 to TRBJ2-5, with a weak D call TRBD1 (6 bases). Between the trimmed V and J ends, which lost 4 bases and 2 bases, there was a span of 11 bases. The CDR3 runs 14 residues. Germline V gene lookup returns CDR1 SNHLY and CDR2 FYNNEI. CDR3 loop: CASSVRGWQETQYF. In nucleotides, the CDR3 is TGTGCCAGCAGTGTCAGGGGTTGGCAAGAGACCCAGTACTTC.

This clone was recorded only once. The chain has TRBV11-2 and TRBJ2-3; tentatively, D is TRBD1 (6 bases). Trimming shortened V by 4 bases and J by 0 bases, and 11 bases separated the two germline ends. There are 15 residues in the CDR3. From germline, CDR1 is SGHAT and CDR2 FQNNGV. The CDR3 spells CASSWGPKSTDTQYF. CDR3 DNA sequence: TGTGCCAGCAGCTGGGGGCCAAAAAGCACAGATACGCAGTATTTT.

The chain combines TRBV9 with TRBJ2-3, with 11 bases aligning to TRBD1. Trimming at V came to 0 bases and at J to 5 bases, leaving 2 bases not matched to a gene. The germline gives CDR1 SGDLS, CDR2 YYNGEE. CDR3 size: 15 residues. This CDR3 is CASSVGTGGLDTQYF. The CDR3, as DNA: TGTGCCAGCAGCGTAGGGACAGGGGGCTTAGATACGCAGTATTTT.

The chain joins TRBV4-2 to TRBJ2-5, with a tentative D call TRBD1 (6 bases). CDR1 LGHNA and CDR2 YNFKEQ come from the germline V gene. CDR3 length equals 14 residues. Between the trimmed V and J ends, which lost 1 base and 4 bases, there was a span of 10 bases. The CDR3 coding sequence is TGTGCCAGCAGCCAAGCTACAGGGAGAGAGACCCAGTACTTC. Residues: CASSQATGRETQYF.